These 18 T cell receptor beta chains were sequenced from one sample in a study of blood T cell repertoires in COVID-19. TCRdb keeps only in-frame clones here, not all; method: immunoSEQ multiplex PCR. This table holds 130,000 to 150,000 clones, roughly 82% found once. The source material was peripheral blood. Receptors originate from a human donor with acute or convalescent COVID-19. The donor label of this sample is uncertain.

This sequence joins TRBV6-5 and TRBJ2-1; TRBD2 matches 7 bases. This CDR3 comprises 12 residues. In germline, CDR1 is MNHEY, CDR2 SVGAGI. Trimming took 5 bases from V and 6 from J; bases not matched to a gene: 1. CDR3 sequence (DNA): TGTGCCAGCAGTCGGACTAGCAATGAGCAGTTCTTC. This translates into CASSRTSNEQFF.

At least ten counts were recorded for this clone. The V gene is TRBV5-1, the J gene TRBJ1-6, with 7 positions matching TRBD1. Germline values: CDR1 SGHRS, CDR2 YFSETQ. Trimming removed 3 bases from V and 2 bases from J; junction bases left unmatched: 8. This CDR3 region has 17 residues. The CDR3 is CASSSAPTGTYNSPLHF. In nucleotides, the CDR3 is TGCGCCAGCAGCTCCGCCCCGACAGGGACCTATAATTCACCCCTCCACTTT.

The V and J genes are TRBV7-8 and TRBJ1-2; TRBD1 matches at 10 bases. The CDR3 is made up of 15 amino acids. The V segment lost 5 bases and the J segment 5 bases; nucleotides outside the gene matches: 8. CDR1 and CDR2 (germline): SGHVS, FQNEAQ. The CDR3 region has the DNA TGTGCCAGCAGCCCCCCCGGGACAGGGGATTATGGCTACACCTTC. Its translation is CASSPPGTGDYGYTF.

The V gene is TRBV3-1 (or the pseudogene TRBV3-2), the J gene TRBJ2-1; tentatively, D is TRBD1 (7 bases). V gave up 1 base and J gave up 7 bases, with 17 bases separating them. The CDR3 contains 16 residues. Germline V CDR1 and CDR2: LGHDT, YNNKEL (reference sequence). This CDR3 is CASSQVTEGAKNEQFF. Here the CDR3 DNA reads TGTGCCAGCAGCCAAGTCACGGAGGGGGCGAAGAATGAGCAGTTCTTC.

This clone has a single count. The V gene is TRBV30, the J gene TRBJ2-1; 13 bases match TRBD2. After removal of 4 bases from V and 9 bases from J, the junction contained 6 bases not matched to a gene. This CDR3 spans 14 amino acids. CDR1 and CDR2 (germline): GTSNPN, SVGIG (reference sequence). This CDR3 reads CAWKTSGGAGEQFF. CDR3 nucleotide sequence: TGTGCCTGGAAAACTAGCGGGGGGGCCGGTGAGCAGTTCTTC.

The chain uses TRBV6-6 and TRBJ2-1; TRBD2 matches 15 bases. After removal of 5 bases from V and 0 bases from J, the junction contained 8 bases not matched to a gene. The CDR3 consists of 19 residues. Germline V CDR1 and CDR2: MNHNY, SVGAGI (reference sequence). CDR3 sequence reads: CASSPGLAGGLSSYNEQFF. CDR3 coding DNA: TGTGCCAGCAGTCCCGGACTAGCGGGGGGGCTGAGCTCCTACAATGAGCAGTTCTTC.

The rearrangement links TRBV9 to TRBJ1-2; 10 bases are shared with TRBD1. There are 14 residues in the CDR3. V gave up 4 bases and J gave up 5 bases; unmatched junction bases: 5. Germline V gene sequence: CDR1 SGDLS, CDR2 YYNGEE. In DNA, the CDR3 is TGTGCCAGCAGCTCGGGACAGGGGATGTATGGCTACACCTTC. Protein product: CASSSGQGMYGYTF. Full variable domain (missing parts from reference TRBV9 and TRBJ1-2): DSGVTQTPKHLITATGQRVTLRCSPRSGDLSVYWYQQSLDQGLQFLIQYYNGEERAKGNILERFSAQQFPDLHSELNLSSLELGDSALYFCASSSGQGMYGYTFGSGTRLTVV.

The CDR3 DNA is TGTGCCAGCAGTTCGGACAGGGGGCGGACAGATACGCAGTATTTT. Residues: CASSSDRGRTDTQYF. The J gene is TRBJ2-3, the V gene TRBV27; 11 bases are a match to TRBD1. The length of the CDR3 is 15 residues. V was clipped by 4 bases and J by 3 bases; unmatched bases: 3. CDR1 and CDR2 (germline): MNHEY, SMNVEV (reference sequence).

The J gene is TRBJ2-6, the V gene TRBV5-4; 8 bases agree with TRBD1. The CDR3 runs 18 residues. Germline CDR1 is SGHNT and CDR2 is YYREEE (reference sequence). V shed 5 bases and J 0 bases; nucleotides not matched to a gene: 10. The CDR3, as DNA: TGTGCCAGCAGACCAACAGGGGGGTACGCCTCTGGGGCCAACGTCCTGACTTTC. This translates into CASRPTGGYASGANVLTF.

This clone occurred once. The V gene is TRBV6-6, the J gene TRBJ1-6; D possibly corresponds to TRBD1 (5 bases). The germline gives CDR1 MNHNY, CDR2 SVGAGI (reference sequence). V lost 1 base to trimming and J lost 9 bases, with 7 bases between them. This CDR3 has 13 residues. CDR3: CASSYLGGSPLHF. In nucleotides, the CDR3 is TGTGCCAGCAGTTACTTGGGGGGTTCACCCCTCCACTTT.

This clone has more than one count but fewer than ten. The genes are TRBV10-3 and TRBJ1-3; D unclear. CDR3 length equals 15 residues. Germline CDR1 reads ENHRY; CDR2 reads SYGVKD. Trimming took off 0 bases at V and 9 bases at J, with 15 bases between the two ends. The CDR3, as DNA: TGTGCCATCAGTGAGTCGACTCGCAGCCTCAGCACCATATATTTT. Amino acids: CAISESTRSLSTIYF.

For this clone: Additional DNA sequences in this sample encode the identical CDR3. This rearrangement joins TRBV5-1 to TRBJ1-2; 11 bases match TRBD1. This CDR3 has 15 residues. V lost 0 bases and J lost 4; bases outside the gene matches: 2. Germline V CDR1 and CDR2: SGHRS, YFSETQ. The chain's CDR3 is CASSLAGTGGYGYTF. CDR3 nucleotide sequence: TGCGCCAGCAGCTTGGCCGGGACAGGGGGCTATGGCTACACCTTC.

V is TRBV5-1 and J is TRBJ1-6, with 7 positions matching TRBD1. In germline, CDR1 is SGHRS, CDR2 YFSETQ. V dropped 0 bases and J dropped 7; count of bases not matched to a gene: 4. The CDR3 runs to 15 residues. The CDR3 bases are TGCGCCAGCAGCTTGGAGGGGGCGCGGAATTCACCCCTCCACTTT. It yields the protein CASSLEGARNSPLHF.

CDR3 nucleotide sequence: TGTGCCAGCAGTCGTGAGTACACGGGGGATACGCAGTATTTT. Its translation: CASSREYTGDTQYF. The rearrangement uses TRBV7-9 and TRBJ2-3, with D possibly TRBD2 on 5 matching bases. V lost 6 bases and J lost 6, with 16 bases in between. This CDR3 is 14 amino acids long. In germline, CDR1 is SEHNR, CDR2 FQNEAQ (reference sequence).

The chain carries TRBV19 and TRBJ1-1, with D unresolved. Germline V gives CDR1 LNHDA, CDR2 SQIVND (reference sequence). The V end was cut by 5 bases, the J end by 1 base, with 14 bases between. The CDR3 spans 15 residues. The CDR3 coding sequence is TGTGCCAGTAGTGGGTACAGAGCTCAGAACACTGAAGCTTTCTTT. It encodes CASSGYRAQNTEAFF.

CDR3 DNA: TGTGCCAGCTCACCCGGGCAGGGGGCTTTCTTT. This gives the protein CASSPGQGAFF. This chain connects TRBV18 to TRBJ1-1, with D perhaps TRBD1 (6 bases). CDR3 length equals 11 residues. Germline V CDR1 and CDR2: KGHSH, LQKENI. The V and J ends lost 3 bases and 11 bases respectively, with 10 bases between them.

This sequence joins TRBV5-1 and TRBJ1-1; D gene unclear. The ends were cut back, 2 bases at V and 1 base at J, with 6 bases in the middle. Germline V gives CDR1 SGHRS, CDR2 YFSETQ. The CDR3 has 13 amino acids. Here the CDR3 DNA reads TGCGCCAGCAGCTTTCAGGAGAACACTGAAGCTTTCTTT. Translating gives CASSFQENTEAFF.

V usage is TRBV6-6 and J usage is TRBJ1-6, with TRBD1 identical over 7 bases. V dropped 6 bases and J dropped 10; count of bases not matched to a gene: 12. CDR1 is MNHNY and CDR2 is SVGAGI in the germline V gene (reference sequence). CDR3 size: 15 residues. The CDR3 reads CASSRTGATVSPLHF. CDR3 sequence (DNA): TGTGCCAGCAGCAGAACAGGGGCTACGGTCTCACCCCTCCACTTT.